Below, one T cell receptor (beta chain) is given with its context. The antigen is not known. A second PCR of roughly 7 to 11 cycles used a sample-barcoded 5' primer and a J-beta primer mix. TCRdb reanalysed the 5' RACE reads using MiXCR and keeps one entry per CDR3 protein. Of 700,000 to 950,000 distinct CDR3 sequences listed, approximately 43% are singletons. With 4 bases clipped from V and 4 bases from J, the junction kept 12 bases outside the gene matches. The CDR3 length is 16 residues. CDR1 and CDR2 from the germline V gene are MNHEY and SVGEGT. The data belong to a study of blood T cells in healthy people across ages. Study context: Roughly one uniquely barcoded beta molecule per two T cells was captured. Points from the study as a whole: Diversity of TCR beta correlated strongly with naive T cell percentage. Unknown CMV status may confound age-related changes in expanded clones. Unsorted PBMCs ruled out conclusive naive versus antigen-experienced comparison.

This TCR came from a woman aged 60-75 years in good health. The material sequenced was blood. J is TRBJ2-5 and V is TRBV6-2 or TRBV6-3; 7 bases align to TRBD2. The chain's CDR3 is CASSSRASGNVETQYF. In nucleotides, the CDR3 is TGTGCCAGCAGTTCGCGGGCTAGCGGAAATGTAGAGACCCAGTACTTC.